These T cell receptor beta chains were read from a single sample in a study of blood T cell repertoires in COVID-19. Assay: immunoSEQ multiplex PCR; the TCRdb copy retains only in-frame clones and omits some. The sample contains 350,000 to 450,000 clones, around nine tenths of which appear only once. Source material: peripheral blood. The receptors were gathered from a woman aged 55-75 years with COVID-19, enrolled during active disease. The CDR3 runs from the conserved cysteine through the conserved F or W. The order of the fields is clone size, CDR3 length, D gene, J gene, V gene, CDR3 protein, CDR3 DNA. The D gene is left open where the match is weak. Rows give clone size only sometimes, using once, few, many, or a class for an expanded clone.

size: -; length: 16; D: TRBD1; J: TRBJ1-1; V: TRBV2; CDR3: CASSEPSDRVSTEAFF; DNA: TGTGCCAGCAGTGAACCTTCGGACAGGGTGAGCACTGAAGCTTTCTTT
size: -; length: 15; D: TRBD1; J: TRBJ2-7; V: TRBV5-5; CDR3: CASSGTGTVAYEQYF; DNA: TGTGCCAGCAGCGGCACCGGGACAGTGGCCTACGAGCAGTACTTC
size: -; length: 14; D: -; J: TRBJ2-3; V: TRBV11-2; CDR3: CASSLALGGGGQYF; DNA: TGTGCCAGCAGCTTAGCCCTAGGGGGGGGTGGGCAGTATTTT
size: -; length: 14; D: -; J: TRBJ1-2; V: TRBV4-3; CDR3: CASSQEAARRGYTF; DNA: TGCGCCAGCAGCCAAGAAGCGGCTCGCCGAGGCTACACCTTC
size: -; length: 15; D: -; J: TRBJ1-3; V: TRBV28; CDR3: CASSSPEGLGNTIYF; DNA: TGTGCCAGCAGCTCGCCGGAGGGGCTCGGAAACACCATATATTTT
size: few; length: 14; D: -; J: TRBJ1-2; V: TRBV14; CDR3: CASSPVTETGGYTF; DNA: TGTGCCAGCAGCCCAGTGACAGAAACCGGCGGCTACACCTTC
size: -; length: 12; D: -; J: TRBJ1-1; V: TRBV10-3; CDR3: CAIITEGTEAFF; DNA: TGTGCCATCATTACAGAAGGCACTGAAGCTTTCTTT
size: -; length: 12; D: -; J: TRBJ1-2; V: TRBV30; CDR3: CALRIWTGSYTF; DNA: TGTGCCTTACGGATTTGGACTGGAAGCTACACCTTC
size: few; length: 13; D: -; J: TRBJ2-2; V: TRBV10-1; CDR3: CASSVGGAGELFF; DNA: TGCGCCAGCAGTGTCGGAGGCGCCGGGGAGCTGTTTTTT
size: -; length: 18; D: TRBD2; J: TRBJ2-5; V: TRBV7-8; CDR3: CASSPQPGLAGPGETQYF; DNA: TGTGCCAGCAGCCCTCAACCAGGACTAGCGGGGCCGGGGGAGACCCAGTACTTC
size: -; length: 14; D: TRBD1; J: TRBJ1-1; V: TRBV29-1; CDR3: CSVSPGTGETEAFF; DNA: TGCAGCGTGTCCCCCGGGACAGGTGAGACTGAAGCTTTCTTT
size: -; length: 14; D: -; J: TRBJ1-1; V: TRBV7-9; CDR3: CASSLEGTPTEAFF; DNA: TGTGCCAGCAGCTTAGAAGGGACACCCACTGAAGCTTTCTTT
size: -; length: 14; D: TRBD2; J: TRBJ2-7; V: TRBV10-2; CDR3: CASSTGTSLEEQYF; DNA: TGCGCCAGCAGTACCGGGACTAGCCTCGAGGAGCAGTACTTC
size: -; length: 15; D: TRBD2; J: TRBJ2-1; V: TRBV7-2; CDR3: CASSPSGGGYNEQFF; DNA: TGTGCCAGCAGCCCTAGCGGGGGGGGGTACAATGAGCAGTTCTTC
size: -; length: 14; D: -; J: TRBJ1-3; V: TRBV10-3; CDR3: CAIRDGFRENTIYF; DNA: TGTGCCATCAGAGACGGTTTTCGGGAAAACACCATATATTTT
size: -; length: 15; D: TRBD2; J: TRBJ2-1; V: TRBV7-2; CDR3: CASSLVVGGNNEQFF; DNA: TGTGCCAGCAGCTTAGTCGTGGGGGGGAACAATGAGCAGTTCTTC